Listed below are T cell receptor beta chains from one sample, sequenced in a study of blood T cell repertoires in COVID-19. TCRdb's copy holds only in-frame clones and misses some; the assay was immunoSEQ multiplex PCR. The sample includes over 90,000 clones, 84% of them seen just once. Sequences were obtained from peripheral blood. These receptors were obtained from a human donor in a cohort sampled during active or convalescent COVID-19. CDR3s leave out the opening cysteine and the closing phenylalanine or tryptophan. D genes are given only for firm matches.

j_gene	d_gene	v_gene	CDR3aa
TRBJ1-5	-	TRBV6-6	ASGRPNQPQH
TRBJ2-2	-	TRBV27	ASRAYSGVVNTGELF
TRBJ2-7	TRBD1	TRBV5-1	ASRVGGQAAYEQY
TRBJ2-7	TRBD1	TRBV6-5	ASSPGQPYEQY
TRBJ1-5	-	TRBV6-5	ASSSLGVSNQPQH
TRBJ2-1	-	TRBV5-1	ASSLTRYNEQF
TRBJ2-7	TRBD1	TRBV18	ASSPRTGSSSYEQY
TRBJ2-2	-	TRBV7-9	ASSSGGQAGELF
TRBJ1-2	-	TRBV7-3	ASSLDSTVFT
TRBJ1-5	-	TRBV6-5	ASSLTTGQPQH
TRBJ2-5	TRBD1	TRBV5-6	ASSLSTGTGLWTQY
TRBJ1-5	TRBD1	TRBV7-2	ASSLAPRGVGQPQH
TRBJ2-1	-	TRBV5-1	ASSRTTTGDEQF
TRBJ1-5	-	TRBV15	ATSRDGGSPNQPQH
TRBJ1-2	-	TRBV9	ASSPHSQGANYGYT
TRBJ2-5	-	TRBV5-1	ASSLAWQEGQETQY